These 26 T cell receptor beta chains came from one sample sequenced in a study of blood T cell repertoires in COVID-19 (dated by TCRdb to 2018 to 2020). Library creation used the immunoSEQ multiplex PCR assay. The table comes from immuneACCESS by way of TCRdb, which keeps in-frame sequences with V and J called. Part of the clones is missing from these tables; in studies checked, under half for an unresolved V gene and the rest for unknown reasons. A total of roughly 300,000 clones appear in this sample, approximately 89% of them only once. 5.3% of the sample comes from the top ten. The sample was PBMCs or T cells enriched from blood (not recorded which). The receptors shown here come from a woman under 40 who had recovered from COVID-19.

This clone appeared a few times. V gene TRBV7-3 combines with J gene TRBJ1-2, with 8 bases that match TRBD1. V was clipped by 5 bases and J by 5 bases; unmatched bases: 4. Per the germline V gene, CDR1 is SGHTA and CDR2 is FQGTGA. The CDR3 loop spans 13 amino acids. This CDR3 reads CASSVGQGYGYTF. Written as DNA, the CDR3 is TGTGCCAGCAGCGTAGGACAGGGATATGGCTACACCTTC.

The rearrangement uses TRBV5-4 and TRBJ1-2, with a tentative D call TRBD1 (6 bases). V lost 1 base and J 1 base, leaving 11 bases between the germline ends. The germline CDR1 and CDR2 sequences are SGHNT and YYREEE (reference sequence). The CDR3 extends over 15 amino acids. The CDR3 here is CASSLRQALNYGYTF. The CDR3 region has the DNA TGTGCCAGCAGCTTGCGACAGGCCCTTAACTATGGCTACACCTTC.

A single count supports this clone. This chain uses TRBV6-5 with TRBJ2-5; 7 nucleotides line up with TRBD1. Trimming cost V 4 bases and J 5 bases; bases outside gene matches: 13. Germline values: CDR1 MNHEY, CDR2 SVGAGI. This CDR3 spans 16 amino acids. DNA of the CDR3: TGTGCCAGCAGTTCCGCCGGACACAGGGGAGCGGAGACCCAGTACTTC. Amino acids: CASSSAGHRGAETQYF.

The chain carries TRBV19 and TRBJ1-1; the D gene is possibly TRBD1 (5 bases). The V end lost 7 bases, the J end lost 3 bases, and 9 bases lay between the germline ends. Germline loops: CDR1 LNHDA, CDR2 SQIVND (reference sequence). The CDR3 totals 12 residues. CDR3 nucleotide sequence: TGTGCCAGTACAGGGTGGGACACTGAAGCTTTCTTT. This translates into CASTGWDTEAFF. Drawing the rest from reference TRBV19 and TRBJ1-1, the complete variable domain is DGGITQSPKYLFRKEGQNVTLSCEQNLNHDAMYWYRQDPGQGLRLIYYSQIVNDFQKGDIAEGYSVSREKKESFPLTVTSAQKNPTAFYLCASTGWDTEAFFGQGTRLTVV.

This clone came up once. The V gene is TRBV7-2, the J gene TRBJ2-2, with 8 bases that match TRBD2. The germline V gene encodes CDR1 SGHTA and CDR2 FQGNSA. V shed 4 bases, J shed 0 bases, and the junction held 4 bases outside the gene matches. CDR3 length: 16 amino acids. The CDR3 DNA sequence: TGTGCCAGCAGCTCCCGGGGGGGGGCGAACACCGGGGAGCTGTTTTTT. Amino acid sequence: CASSSRGGANTGELFF.

This chain connects TRBV4-1 to TRBJ1-4, with unresolved D. There are 20 residues in the CDR3. V was pared by 1 base and J by 0 bases, with 21 bases between. CDR1 is MGHRA and CDR2 is YSYEKL in the germline V gene. The CDR3, as DNA: TGCGCCAGCAGCCAAGTTGGAGCGGATCTCAACCGAGCAACTAATGAAAAACTGTTTTTT. This translates into CASSQVGADLNRATNEKLFF.

This chain joins TRBV27 and TRBJ1-2; 7 bases align to TRBD1. V dropped 2 bases and J dropped 3; count of bases not matched to a gene: 9. Germline CDR1 reads MNHEY; CDR2 reads SMNVEV (reference sequence). The CDR3 spans 16 residues. The CDR3 nucleotides are TGTGCCAGCAGTTTAAGGGGGCGCGGCCCTGACTATGGCTACACCTTC. Protein: CASSLRGRGPDYGYTF.

The rearrangement joins TRBV5-6 to TRBJ1-6; a possible D gene is TRBD1 (6 bases). V dropped 4 bases and J dropped 9 bases, with 20 bases sitting between them. The germline gives CDR1 SGHDT, CDR2 YYEEEE. CDR3 length: 16 amino acids. CDR3 coding DNA: TGTGCCAGCAGCCTGACCAGGGGACCGATTGGTTCACCCCTCCACTTT. Translation: CASSLTRGPIGSPLHF. The variable domain in full, with the rest retrieved from reference TRBV5-6 and TRBJ1-6, is DAGVTQSPTHLIKTRGQQVTLRCSPKSGHDTVSWYQQALGQGPQFIFQYYEEEERQRGNFPDRFSGHQFPNYSSELNVNALLLGDSALYLCASSLTRGPIGSPLHFGNGTRLTVT.

The chain recombines TRBV27 with TRBJ2-3; D perhaps matches TRBD2 (5 bases). CDR3 length equals 13 residues. V lost 7 bases and J 3 bases, leaving 11 bases between the germline ends. Germline CDR1 and CDR2: MNHEY and SMNVEV (reference sequence). The CDR3 region is CASTNRLTDTQYF. The DNA for the CDR3 is TGTGCCAGCACCAATAGACTAACAGATACGCAGTATTTT.

This chain links TRBV10-3 with TRBJ1-3, with TRBD1 identical over 7 bases. The length of the CDR3 is 14 residues. V was pared by 6 bases and J by 2 bases, with 4 bases of the junction left unmatched. Germline V gene data show CDR1 as ENHRY and CDR2 as SYGVKD. The CDR3 DNA follows: TGTGCCATCAGGGAGGGGGCGCCTGGAAACACCATATATTTT. This sequence encodes CAIREGAPGNTIYF.

V and J are TRBV2 and TRBJ2-7; no definite D call. The CDR3 spans 13 residues. V was cut by 4 bases and J by 4 bases, with 11 bases left in between. The germline gives CDR1 SNHLY, CDR2 FYNNEI. CDR3 in amino acids: CASSGDVTYEQYF. For the CDR3, the DNA is TGTGCCAGCAGTGGTGATGTCACATACGAGCAGTACTTC. The full variable domain, in which reference TRBV2 and TRBJ2-7 provide the parts outside the CDR3, is EPEVTQTPSHQVTQMGQEVILRCVPISNHLYFYWYRQILGQKVEFLVSFYNNEISEKSEIFDDQFSVERPDGSNFTLKIRSTKLEDSAMYFCASSGDVTYEQYFGPGTRLTVT.

The genes are TRBV3-1 (or the pseudogene TRBV3-2) and TRBJ1-2; D may be TRBD1 (5 bases). The CDR3 consists of 15 residues. The germline gives CDR1 LGHDT, CDR2 YNNKEL (reference sequence). V shed 4 bases and J shed 1 base, with 13 bases lying between them. The CDR3 DNA reads TGTGCCAGCAGCCCCCGGGACGGGAGTAACTATGGCTACACCTTC. Its translation: CASSPRDGSNYGYTF.

The table lists this clone with a count of one. This sequence joins TRBV30 and TRBJ1-1, with TRBD1 matching over 7 bases. CDR3 length: 13 amino acids. Germline CDR1 is GTSNPN and CDR2 is SVGIG (reference sequence). V lost 1 base, J lost 6 bases, and 5 bases stayed unmatched. The CDR3 DNA reads TGTGCCTGGAGTGAACAGGGGAGCTCTGAAGCTTTCTTT. Amino acid sequence: CAWSEQGSSEAFF.

The gene calls are TRBV21-1 and TRBJ1-5. TRBV21-1 is a listed pseudogene. CDR3 length equals 14 residues. This CDR3 is CASSKPRSYQPQHF. The CDR3 region has the DNA TGTGCCAGCAGCAAACCCCGGAGCTATCAGCCCCAGCATTTT.

V and J are TRBV18 and TRBJ2-1; D call uncertain. This CDR3 contains 13 residues. From germline, CDR1 is KGHSH and CDR2 LQKENI. Trimming took 5 bases from V and 7 from J, leaving 12 bases between them. DNA for the CDR3: TGTGCCAGCTCATTACGTAGACAAAATGAGCAGTTCTTC. Protein: CASSLRRQNEQFF.

This sequence joins TRBV11-2 and TRBJ1-4, with D perhaps TRBD1 (6 bases). CDR1 SGHAT and CDR2 FQNNGV come from the germline V gene. This CDR3 comprises 16 residues. V lost 1 base to trimming and J lost 1 base, with 10 bases between them. The CDR3 spells CASSLVVRGTNEKLFF. The CDR3 DNA reads TGTGCCAGCAGCTTAGTAGTCAGGGGAACTAATGAAAAACTGTTTTTT. The whole variable domain, filled in from reference TRBV11-2 and TRBJ1-4, reads EAGVAQSPRYKIIEKRQSVAFWCNPISGHATLYWYQQILGQGPKLLIQFQNNGVVDDSQLPKDRFSAERLKGVDSTLKIQPAKLEDSAVYLCASSLVVRGTNEKLFFGSGTQLSVL.

This clone was counted only a few times. V is TRBV28 and J is TRBJ1-1; 7 bases align to TRBD1. CDR1 and CDR2 (germline): MDHEN, SYDVKM. V trimming: 3 bases; J trimming: 7 bases; junction bases outside the gene matches: 5. This CDR3 contains 13 residues. Here the CDR3 DNA reads TGTGCCAGCAGTTTGGGACAGATCCTTGAAGCTTTCTTT. This codes for CASSLGQILEAFF.

J is TRBJ2-1 and V is TRBV4-3; 8 nucleotides agree with TRBD2. J lost 9 bases, V lost 0 bases, and 10 bases had no gene match. This CDR3 contains 16 residues. Per germline, CDR1 LGHNA and CDR2 YSLEER. This chain's CDR3 is CASSQEASGGIGEQFF. As DNA, the CDR3 is TGCGCCAGCAGCCAAGAGGCATCGGGGGGGATCGGTGAGCAGTTCTTC.

The chain has TRBV3-1 (or the pseudogene TRBV3-2) and TRBJ1-3; possibly TRBD1 for D (5 bases). CDR1 is LGHDT, CDR2 YNNKEL, per germline (reference sequence). This CDR3 spans 11 amino acids. Trimming took 8 bases from V and 8 from J, leaving 10 bases between them. The CDR3 here is CASQGGDTIYF. For the CDR3, the DNA is TGTGCCAGCCAGGGTGGGGACACCATATATTTT.

V and J are TRBV28 and TRBJ1-1; unclear D gene. Germline V lookup: CDR1 MDHEN, CDR2 SYDVKM. The CDR3 runs to 14 residues. V was pared by 4 bases and J by 2 bases, with 11 bases between. The CDR3 nucleotides read TGTGCCAGCAGTTCTCCGGGAAAAAACACTGAAGCTTTCTTT. Amino acids: CASSSPGKNTEAFF.

The chain couples TRBV7-9 to TRBJ1-5, with D possibly TRBD1 on 5 matching bases. V gave up 5 bases and J gave up 7 bases, with 15 bases separating them. Germline assignment: CDR1 SEHNR and CDR2 FQNEAQ (reference sequence). This CDR3 has 14 residues. The CDR3 spells CASSIGGDGQPQHF. CDR3 DNA sequence: TGTGCCAGCAGCATCGGGGGGGATGGGCAGCCCCAGCATTTT.

The chain recombines TRBV4-2 with TRBJ2-3; no definite D call. Per germline, CDR1 LGHNA and CDR2 YNFKEQ. Trimming removed 1 base from V and 3 bases from J, with 11 bases in between. This CDR3 spans 15 amino acids. In DNA form, the CDR3 reads TGTGCCAGCAGCCAAGCTGAATACACGACAGATACGCAGTATTTT. Protein: CASSQAEYTTDTQYF.

The chain recombines TRBV5-5 with TRBJ2-2; D might be TRBD2 (6 bases). The CDR3 is 14 residues long. The V end was cut by 2 bases, the J end by 8 bases, with 13 bases between. Germline V gene data show CDR1 as SGHKS and CDR2 as YYEKEE (reference sequence). CDR3 sequence reads: CASSLRGYAGELFF. The CDR3 DNA follows: TGTGCCAGCAGCTTACGGGGGTATGCGGGGGAGCTGTTTTTT.

The chain joins TRBV7-2 to TRBJ2-7; possibly TRBD2 for D (6 bases). Trimming took off 3 bases at V and 3 bases at J, with 12 bases between the two ends. This CDR3 spans 14 amino acids. Germline V CDR1 and CDR2: SGHTA, FQGNSA. The CDR3 DNA reads as TGTGCCAGCAGCTTTTTGGGGGGAGTCTACGAGCAGTACTTC. Its translation: CASSFLGGVYEQYF.

V gene TRBV28 combines with J gene TRBJ1-4; 9 nucleotides agree with TRBD1. CDR3 length equals 14 residues. V gave up 6 bases and J gave up 10 bases; unmatched junction bases: 9. CDR1 MDHEN and CDR2 SYDVKM come from the germline V gene. The CDR3: CASRPGQGGAKLFF. In DNA form, the CDR3 reads TGTGCCAGCAGGCCGGGACAGGGCGGCGCAAAACTGTTTTTT.

The rearrangement uses TRBV6-1 and TRBJ1-4; 9 bases are shared with TRBD1. Trimming removed 3 bases from V and 14 bases from J; junction bases left unmatched: 16. The germline V gene has CDR1 MNHNS and CDR2 SASEGT. The CDR3 contains 16 residues. The CDR3 sequence is CASSEIAGQGPGWLFF. The CDR3 region has the DNA TGTGCCAGCAGTGAGATTGCGGGACAGGGCCCTGGATGGCTGTTTTTT.